A selection of T cell receptor beta chains follows, all from one sample in a study of CD4+ T cells in melanoma. The assay was immunoSEQ multiplex PCR, and TCRdb's table has in-frame clones only and misses some. The table has 90,000 to 130,000 clones, around 92% seen once. Sequenced input: peripheral blood. Every receptor here comes from a human donor with melanoma. Both conserved end residues are part of each CDR3. A D gene is named only where the DNA matches it firmly.

D gene: TRBD1; J gene: TRBJ2-7; V gene: TRBV5-1; CDR3 protein: CASSFRTGGYEQYF; CDR3 DNA: TGCGCCAGCAGCTTTAGGACAGGGGGGTACGAGCAGTACTTC
D gene: NA; J gene: TRBJ1-3; V gene: TRBV4-3; CDR3 protein: CASSTTGPTSGNTIYF; CDR3 DNA: TGCGCCAGCAGCACGACAGGACCTACCTCTGGAAACACCATATATTTT
D gene: NA; J gene: TRBJ2-7; V gene: TRBV5-5; CDR3 protein: CASSLSPGFSYEQYF; CDR3 DNA: TGTGCCAGCAGCCTTTCCCCGGGATTTTCCTACGAGCAGTACTTC
D gene: TRBD1; J gene: TRBJ1-1; V gene: TRBV19; CDR3 protein: CASSIGLRGQLSEAFF; CDR3 DNA: TGTGCCAGTAGTATAGGCCTCAGGGGGCAATTATCTGAAGCTTTCTTT
D gene: TRBD1; J gene: TRBJ2-5; V gene: TRBV4-1; CDR3 protein: CASSQVGGRETQYF; CDR3 DNA: TGCGCCAGCAGCCAAGTAGGGGGCCGGGAGACCCAGTACTTC
D gene: NA; J gene: TRBJ1-6; V gene: TRBV6-1; CDR3 protein: CASSESPNNSPLHF; CDR3 DNA: TGTGCCAGCAGCGAATCCCCAAATAATTCACCCCTCCACTTT
D gene: TRBD2; J gene: TRBJ2-3; V gene: TRBV9; CDR3 protein: CASSVSGLAGGVNTQYF; CDR3 DNA: TGTGCCAGCAGCGTCTCGGGACTAGCCGGAGGTGTGAATACGCAGTATTTT
D gene: TRBD1; J gene: TRBJ2-7; V gene: TRBV7-3; CDR3 protein: CASSLRGGGQQGNYEQYF; CDR3 DNA: TGTGCCAGCAGCTTAAGAGGGGGCGGCCAGCAAGGGAACTACGAGCAGTACTTC
D gene: NA; J gene: TRBJ1-1; V gene: TRBV29-1; CDR3 protein: CSVERGQNTEAFF; CDR3 DNA: TGCAGCGTTGAAAGGGGCCAGAACACTGAAGCTTTCTTT
D gene: NA; J gene: TRBJ2-7; V gene: TRBV5-1; CDR3 protein: CASSSGQGYEQYF; CDR3 DNA: TGCGCCAGCAGCTCCGGGCAGGGCTACGAGCAGTACTTC
D gene: TRBD1; J gene: TRBJ1-5; V gene: TRBV18; CDR3 protein: CASSGTGDQPQHF; CDR3 DNA: TGTGCCAGCTCGGGGACAGGGGATCAGCCCCAGCATTTT